The 10 T cell receptor beta chains below come from one sample, sequenced in a study of beta chain features in type 1 diabetes. The sequenced template was cDNA made from the entire isolated RNA. Only in-frame clones appear in the TCRdb table, and some are missing; sequencing was by immunoSEQ multiplex PCR. This repertoire shows under 900,000 clones, roughly a sixth found once; its top ten account for around 0.02%. The material sequenced was naive CD4+ T cells from blood. These receptors came from a woman aged 18-29 years in good health.

V gene TRBV7-2 combines with J gene TRBJ1-1; D ambiguous. V was clipped by 1 base and J by 6 bases, with 9 bases between them. Germline CDR1 is SGHTA and CDR2 is FQGNSA. The CDR3 has 13 residues. The CDR3 sequence: CASSLGGGAEAFF. In nucleotides, the CDR3 is TGTGCCAGCAGCTTAGGTGGAGGTGCTGAAGCTTTCTTT.

The sample holds a few counts of this clone. CDR3 DNA sequence: TGTGCCAGCAGGGTACAGGGTGGGAGCAACGAGCAGTACTTC. Its protein is CASRVQGGSNEQYF. The chain has TRBV27 and TRBJ2-7; D is perhaps TRBD1 (6 bases). Germline values: CDR1 MNHEY, CDR2 SMNVEV (reference sequence). There are 14 residues in the CDR3. Trimming took 6 bases from V and 5 from J, leaving 17 bases between them.

This clone appeared a few times. The rearrangement joins TRBV4-2 to TRBJ2-5; D uncertain. TRBJ2-7 matches the DNA end more closely, so the J call is doubtful. Germline V CDR1 and CDR2: LGHNA, YNFKEQ. The CDR3 is 16 amino acids. The CDR3 DNA reads as TGTGCCAGCAGCCAAGATTACTCGGGCAACTCCTACGAGCAGTACTTC. Its translation: CASSQDYSGNSYEQYF.

This clone was seen a handful of times. This chain uses TRBV29-1 with TRBJ2-7; a possible D gene is TRBD2 (5 bases). Germline loops: CDR1 SQVTM, CDR2 ANQGSEA. Trimming removed 7 bases at V and 9 bases at J, with 16 bases between. CDR3 length equals 11 residues. The CDR3 spells CSAPLGDTQYF. The DNA of the CDR3 is TGCAGCGCCCCCCTCGGGGATACGCAGTACTTC.

This clone was found once. This sequence joins TRBV4-2 and TRBJ1-4, with D uncertain. Germline CDR1 reads LGHNA; CDR2 reads YNFKEQ. The CDR3 has 16 residues. Deletions cut 0 bases from V and 0 bases from J, with 8 bases between. The CDR3 DNA reads as TGTGCCAGCAGCCAAGACTCCGCAGCAACTAATGAAAAACTGTTTTTT. It encodes CASSQDSAATNEKLFF.

The chain recombines TRBV28 with TRBJ2-4; TRBD1 aligns across 7 bases. This CDR3 is built from 16 residues. Germline assignment: CDR1 MDHEN and CDR2 SYDVKM. Trimming at V came to 1 base and at J to 6 bases, leaving 9 bases not matched to a gene. CDR3 DNA: TGTGCCAGCAGTTTATTCCCCGAGGGGGCCCTAAACATTCAGTACTTC. This gives the protein CASSLFPEGALNIQYF.

The V and J genes are TRBV5-1 and TRBJ2-1; the D gene is possibly TRBD2 (5 bases). The germline V gene encodes CDR1 SGHRS and CDR2 YFSETQ. The germline V and J ends were trimmed by 1 base and 0 bases, with 14 bases remaining between them. The CDR3 spans 17 residues. The CDR3 region has the DNA TGCGCCAGCAGCTTGTTAGCGCCCACGAGCTCCTACAATGAGCAGTTCTTC. Protein: CASSLLAPTSSYNEQFF.

The DNA for the CDR3 is TGTGCCAGCACCCCGAGCGCGGCAGGGGCTTACGAGCAGTACTTC. Its translation: CASTPSAAGAYEQYF. The chain combines TRBV7-9 with TRBJ2-7; D possibly corresponds to TRBD1 (6 bases). V was clipped by 7 bases and J by 4 bases, with 20 bases between them. The CDR3 extends over 15 amino acids. Germline CDR1 and CDR2: SEHNR and FQNEAQ (reference sequence).

This clone was seen a few times. The chain joins TRBV5-1 to TRBJ2-7; TRBD1 matches at 7 bases. The length of the CDR3 is 14 residues. The V and J ends lost 3 bases and 5 bases, in that order; junction bases with no gene match: 8. Per germline, CDR1 SGHRS and CDR2 YFSETQ. The CDR3 reads CASSSFQGVDEQYF. CDR3 nucleotides: TGCGCCAGCAGCTCATTCCAGGGGGTCGACGAGCAGTACTTC.

Regarding this clone: The junction departs from germline at one end; a sequencing error may be responsible. The chain carries TRBV9 and TRBJ2-1; 9 bases map to TRBD2. Germline values: CDR1 SGDLS, CDR2 YYNGEE. The CDR3 consists of 14 residues. The CDR3 DNA follows: TGTGCCAGTAGCGGGGGAGTCGGCTACAATGAGCAGTTCTTC. Encoded protein: CASSGGVGYNEQFF.